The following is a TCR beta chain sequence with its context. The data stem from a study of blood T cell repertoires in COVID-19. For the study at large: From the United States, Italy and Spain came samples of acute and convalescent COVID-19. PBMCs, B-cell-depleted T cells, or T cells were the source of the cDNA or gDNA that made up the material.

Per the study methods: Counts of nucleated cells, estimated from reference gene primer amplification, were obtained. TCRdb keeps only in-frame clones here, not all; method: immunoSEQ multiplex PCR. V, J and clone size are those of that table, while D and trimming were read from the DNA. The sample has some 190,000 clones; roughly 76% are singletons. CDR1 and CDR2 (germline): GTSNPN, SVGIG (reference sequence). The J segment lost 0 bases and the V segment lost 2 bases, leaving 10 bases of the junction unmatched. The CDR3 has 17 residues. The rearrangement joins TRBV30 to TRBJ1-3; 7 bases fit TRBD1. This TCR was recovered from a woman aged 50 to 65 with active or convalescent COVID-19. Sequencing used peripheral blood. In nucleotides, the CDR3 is TGTGCCTGGAGTCTAACCGGGACAGCAAGCTCTGGAAACACCATATATTTT. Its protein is CAWSLTGTASSGNTIYF.